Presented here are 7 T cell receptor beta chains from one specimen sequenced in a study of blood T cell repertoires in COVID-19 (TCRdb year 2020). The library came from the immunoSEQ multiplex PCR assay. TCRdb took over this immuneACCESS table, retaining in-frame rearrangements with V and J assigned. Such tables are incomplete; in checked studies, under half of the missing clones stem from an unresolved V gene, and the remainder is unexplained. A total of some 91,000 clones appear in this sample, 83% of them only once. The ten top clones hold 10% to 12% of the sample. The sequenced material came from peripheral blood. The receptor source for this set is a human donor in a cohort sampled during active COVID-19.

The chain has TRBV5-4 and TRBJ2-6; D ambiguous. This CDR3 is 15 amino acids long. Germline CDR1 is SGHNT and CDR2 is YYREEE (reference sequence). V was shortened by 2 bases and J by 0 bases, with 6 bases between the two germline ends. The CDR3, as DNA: TGTGCCAGCAGCTTTCCAGGCTCTGGGGCCAACGTCCTGACTTTC. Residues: CASSFPGSGANVLTF.

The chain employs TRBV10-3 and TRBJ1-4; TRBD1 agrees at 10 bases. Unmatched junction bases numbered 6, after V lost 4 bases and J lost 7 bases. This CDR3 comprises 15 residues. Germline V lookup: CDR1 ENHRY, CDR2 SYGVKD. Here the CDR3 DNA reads TGTGCCATCAGTGGTGACAGGGGGCATGGTGAAAAACTGTTTTTT. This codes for CAISGDRGHGEKLFF.

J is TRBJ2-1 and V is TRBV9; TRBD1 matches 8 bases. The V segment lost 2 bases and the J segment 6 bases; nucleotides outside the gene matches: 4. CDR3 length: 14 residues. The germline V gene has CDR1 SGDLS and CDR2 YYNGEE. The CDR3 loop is CASSVWTGSNEQFF. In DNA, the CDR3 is TGTGCCAGCAGCGTTTGGACAGGGAGCAATGAGCAGTTCTTC.

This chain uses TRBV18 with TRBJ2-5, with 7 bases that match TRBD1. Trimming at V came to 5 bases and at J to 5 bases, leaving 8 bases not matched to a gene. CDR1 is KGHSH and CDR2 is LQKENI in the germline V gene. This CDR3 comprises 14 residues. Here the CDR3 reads CASSTRQGRETQYF. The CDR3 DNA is TGTGCCAGCTCAACCCGACAGGGTAGGGAGACCCAGTACTTC.

In nucleotides, the CDR3 is TGTGCCAGCAGCTTAGGCGGACAAGAGACCCAGTACTTC. Translating gives CASSLGGQETQYF. This rearrangement joins TRBV7-3 to TRBJ2-5; no clear D gene. Trimming took 2 bases from V and 2 from J, leaving 6 bases between them. Looked up from germline, CDR1 is SGHTA and CDR2 is FQGTGA. The CDR3 is 13 residues long.

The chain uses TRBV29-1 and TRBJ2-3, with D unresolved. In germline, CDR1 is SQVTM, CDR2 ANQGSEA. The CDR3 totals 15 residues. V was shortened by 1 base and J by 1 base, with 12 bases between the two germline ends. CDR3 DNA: TGCAGCGTTGAAGGTGCCAGTTTGGGCACAGATACGCAGTATTTT. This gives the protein CSVEGASLGTDTQYF.

CDR3 DNA sequence: TGCGCCAGCAGCACCGGACAGGGGGGGTACTATGGCTACACCTTC. As protein: CASSTGQGGYYGYTF. The rearrangement joins TRBV5-1 to TRBJ1-2, with 10 bases fitting TRBD1. CDR3 size: 15 residues. Germline CDR1 reads SGHRS; CDR2 reads YFSETQ. With 4 bases clipped from V and 3 bases from J, the junction kept 6 bases outside the gene matches.